This T cell receptor (beta chain) is drawn from a study of blood T cell repertoires in COVID-19. On the study more broadly: T cells, B-cell-depleted T cells, or PBMCs provided the cDNA or gDNA that served as material.

How the authors handled the data: Reference gene primer amplification gave nucleated cell count estimates. TCRdb's table, derived via immunoSEQ multiplex PCR, lists solely in-frame clones and lacks some. The V and J calls and clone size come from that table; D and trimming were worked out from the DNA. The sample lists around 59,000 clones, about 70% occurring once. Trimming cost V 2 bases and J 1 base, with 6 bases left between them. The CDR3 contains 14 residues. Germline V gene sequence: CDR1 MNHNY, CDR2 SVGAGI (reference sequence). This clone has only a few counts. The chain uses TRBV6-6 and TRBJ1-3; no firm D call. The receptor's source is a woman between 50 and 59 years old with active or convalescent COVID-19. The sequenced material came from peripheral blood. The CDR3 nucleotides are TGTGCCAGCAGTTACATCAGGTCTGGAAACACCATATATTTT. Amino acids: CASSYIRSGNTIYF.